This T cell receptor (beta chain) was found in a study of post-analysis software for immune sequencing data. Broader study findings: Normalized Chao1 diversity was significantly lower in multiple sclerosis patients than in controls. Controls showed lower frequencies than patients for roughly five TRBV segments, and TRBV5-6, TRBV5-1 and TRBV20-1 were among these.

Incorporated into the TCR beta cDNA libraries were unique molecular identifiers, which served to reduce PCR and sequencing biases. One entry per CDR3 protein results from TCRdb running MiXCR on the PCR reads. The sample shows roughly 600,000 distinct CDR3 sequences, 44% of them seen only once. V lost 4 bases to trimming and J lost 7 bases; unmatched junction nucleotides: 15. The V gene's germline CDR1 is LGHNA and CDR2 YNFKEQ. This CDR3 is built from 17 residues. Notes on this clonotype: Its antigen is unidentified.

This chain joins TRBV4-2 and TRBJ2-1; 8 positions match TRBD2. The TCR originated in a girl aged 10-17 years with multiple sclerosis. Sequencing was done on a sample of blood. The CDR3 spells CASSLRAASGLVNEQFF. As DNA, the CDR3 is TGTGCCAGCAGCCTCCGGGCGGCTAGCGGGTTAGTGAATGAGCAGTTCTTC.